The 31 T cell receptor beta chains in this list originate from one sample, sequenced in a study of blood T cell repertoires in COVID-19. Profiled with immunoSEQ multiplex PCR; TCRdb holds only in-frame clones, not every one. The sample contains fewer than 300,000 clones, about three quarters of which appear only once. Specimen: peripheral blood. The receptors come from a woman older than 75 with acute or convalescent COVID-19.

V usage is TRBV7-9 and J usage is TRBJ1-1; possibly TRBD1 for D (5 bases). Trimming cost V 4 bases and J 9 bases, with 21 bases left between them. This CDR3 region has 15 residues. Germline CDR1 is SEHNR and CDR2 is FQNEAQ (reference sequence). CDR3 in amino acids: CASSSDYGTPSKAFF. The DNA for the CDR3 is TGTGCCAGCAGCTCCGATTATGGGACTCCTTCGAAAGCTTTCTTT.

This clone was detected only once. The chain uses TRBV4-2 and TRBJ2-5; D remains ambiguous. V was clipped by 1 base and J by 3 bases, with 12 bases between them. The germline gives CDR1 LGHNA, CDR2 YNFKEQ. The CDR3 runs 15 residues. The CDR3 region is CASSQGPGMEETQYF. Written as DNA, the CDR3 is TGTGCCAGCAGCCAAGGACCAGGAATGGAAGAGACCCAGTACTTC.

The CDR3 spells CASSVAGGGLGQETQYF. As DNA, the CDR3 is TGTGCCAGCAGCGTAGCCGGTGGGGGACTAGGCCAAGAGACCCAGTACTTC. The V gene is TRBV9, the J gene TRBJ2-5; 8 positions match TRBD2. Germline V gives CDR1 SGDLS, CDR2 YYNGEE. V shed 0 bases and J 1 base; nucleotides not matched to a gene: 8. The CDR3 consists of 17 residues. The full variable domain, completed using reference TRBV9 and TRBJ2-5, is DSGVTQTPKHLITATGQRVTLRCSPRSGDLSVYWYQQSLDQGLQFLIQYYNGEERAKGNILERFSAQQFPDLHSELNLSSLELGDSALYFCASSVAGGGLGQETQYFGPGTRLLVL.

Of note for this clone: The germline gene is not matched at one end of the junction; a read error may be the cause. V is TRBV9 and J is TRBJ2-1, with a tentative D call TRBD2 (7 bases). The CDR3 sequence is 14 residues long. Germline CDR1 SGDLS, CDR2 YYNGEE. CDR3 nucleotide sequence: TGTGCCCGCAGCGTAGGGGGGGGGCACAATGAGCAGTTCTTC. The encoded protein is CARSVGGGHNEQFF. The full variable domain, in which reference TRBV9 and TRBJ2-1 provide the parts outside the CDR3, is DSGVTQTPKHLITATGQRVTLRCSPRSGDLSVYWYQQSLDQGLQFLIQYYNGEERAKGNILERFSAQQFPDLHSELNLSSLELGDSALYFCARSVGGGHNEQFFGPGTRLTVL.

The J gene is TRBJ1-5, the V gene TRBV30; the D gene is possibly TRBD1 (5 bases). CDR3 length: 13 residues. V was cut by 1 base and J by 4 bases, with 8 bases left in between. In germline, CDR1 is GTSNPN, CDR2 SVGIG (reference sequence). The CDR3 sequence: CAWSAQENQPQHF. CDR3 sequence (DNA): TGTGCCTGGAGTGCACAGGAAAATCAGCCCCAGCATTTT.

This clone was picked up one time. The J gene is TRBJ2-3, the V gene TRBV7-9; 8 nucleotides match TRBD2. The CDR3 loop spans 16 amino acids. Germline CDR1 is SEHNR and CDR2 is FQNEAQ (reference sequence). J gave up 1 base and V 5 bases, and 8 bases lay outside the gene matches. This CDR3 is CASSATGGAGTDTQYF. In DNA form, the CDR3 reads TGTGCCAGCAGCGCGACCGGGGGGGCCGGCACAGATACGCAGTATTTT.

This chain links TRBV3-1 (or the pseudogene TRBV3-2) with TRBJ1-2; a weak D match, TRBD1 (5 bases). V lost 2 bases and J 5 bases, leaving 18 bases between the germline ends. CDR3 length: 16 residues. CDR1 and CDR2 (germline): LGHDT, YNNKEL (reference sequence). Here the CDR3 reads CASSQLSYTGLYGYTF. The DNA of the CDR3 is TGTGCCAGCAGCCAACTATCCTATACAGGTTTATATGGCTACACCTTC.

The chain employs TRBV19 and TRBJ2-7; D is ambiguous. This CDR3 contains 12 residues. Germline lookup yields CDR1 LNHDA and CDR2 SQIVND (reference sequence). Trimming shortened V by 3 bases and J by 3 bases, and 6 bases separated the two germline ends. CDR3 protein: CASSIMRYEQYF. The CDR3 nucleotides are TGTGCCAGTAGTATTATGCGCTACGAGCAGTACTTC. The whole variable domain, remainder taken from reference TRBV19 and TRBJ2-7, is DGGITQSPKYLFRKEGQNVTLSCEQNLNHDAMYWYRQDPGQGLRLIYYSQIVNDFQKGDIAEGYSVSREKKESFPLTVTSAQKNPTAFYLCASSIMRYEQYFGPGTRLTVT.

The V and J genes are TRBV30 and TRBJ2-3; TRBD1 matches at 7 bases. The germline gives CDR1 GTSNPN, CDR2 SVGIG (reference sequence). The CDR3 extends over 14 amino acids. V trimming: 3 bases; J trimming: 3 bases; junction bases outside the gene matches: 6. The CDR3 protein is CAWRRGLVTDTQYF. CDR3 coding DNA: TGTGCCTGGAGAAGGGGGCTAGTGACAGATACGCAGTATTTT.

In DNA, the CDR3 is TGTGCCAGCAGTTTTAGAGGGCGGGGGTCGAACACCGGGGAGCTGTTTTTT. As protein: CASSFRGRGSNTGELFF. This chain links TRBV27 with TRBJ2-2; 7 bases map to TRBD2. The V gene's germline CDR1 is MNHEY and CDR2 SMNVEV (reference sequence). V lost 3 bases, J lost 0 bases, and 7 bases stayed unmatched. The CDR3 consists of 17 residues.

This clone was seen once. V usage is TRBV3-1 (or the pseudogene TRBV3-2) and J usage is TRBJ2-3; 11 bases line up with TRBD2. J lost 3 bases, V lost 5 bases, and 10 bases had no gene match. The CDR3 covers 17 residues. Germline V CDR1 and CDR2: LGHDT, YNNKEL (reference sequence). In DNA, the CDR3 is TGTGCCAGCAGCGGATCCCCCCTAGCGGGGGGAACAGATACGCAGTATTTT. Translating it yields CASSGSPLAGGTDTQYF.

The chain combines TRBV3-1 (or the pseudogene TRBV3-2) with TRBJ1-3; TRBD1 matches 11 bases. Trimming removed 8 bases from V and 4 bases from J; junction bases left unmatched: 4. CDR3 length equals 14 residues. The germline V gene encodes CDR1 LGHDT and CDR2 YNNKEL (reference sequence). CDR3 loop: CASGDRGYGNTIYF. DNA for the CDR3: TGTGCCAGCGGGGACAGGGGGTACGGAAACACCATATATTTT.

The rearrangement links TRBV5-4 to TRBJ2-3, with 7 nucleotides matching TRBD2. This CDR3 contains 16 residues. The V segment lost 1 base and the J segment 2 bases; nucleotides outside the gene matches: 7. The germline gives CDR1 SGHNT, CDR2 YYREEE (reference sequence). CDR3 DNA sequence: TGTGCCAGCAGCTTGTATGAGCGGGGAATCACAGATACGCAGTATTTT. As protein: CASSLYERGITDTQYF.

V and J are TRBV5-6 and TRBJ1-5; TRBD1 might be the D (6 bases). V was clipped by 3 bases and J by 9 bases, with 13 bases between them. The CDR3 is 13 residues long. The germline V gene has CDR1 SGHDT and CDR2 YYEEEE. CDR3 residues: CASSSQGSGPQHF. As DNA, the CDR3 is TGTGCCAGCAGCTCCCAGGGGTCCGGGCCCCAGCATTTT.

The rearrangement uses TRBV3-1 (or the pseudogene TRBV3-2) and TRBJ2-3, with D possibly being TRBD2 (6 bases). The CDR3 has 17 residues. The V gene's germline CDR1 is LGHDT and CDR2 YNNKEL (reference sequence). Trimming pared 6 bases from V and 1 base from J, leaving 20 bases between. CDR3 sequence reads: CASSPPLSGIRTDTQYF. Written as DNA, the CDR3 is TGTGCCAGCAGTCCTCCTCTTAGCGGTATCCGCACAGATACGCAGTATTTT.

The V call is TRBV30, the J call TRBJ1-3; possibly TRBD1 for D (6 bases). The CDR3 has 16 residues. Germline lookup yields CDR1 GTSNPN and CDR2 SVGIG (reference sequence). V lost 2 bases and J 0 bases, leaving 14 bases between the germline ends. Here the CDR3 reads CAWSRGGGFSGNTIYF. Written as DNA, the CDR3 is TGTGCCTGGAGTAGGGGGGGCGGCTTCTCTGGAAACACCATATATTTT.

The chain employs TRBV27 and TRBJ1-2, with 8 bases aligning to TRBD1. This CDR3 region has 15 residues. CDR1 is MNHEY and CDR2 is SMNVEV in the germline V gene (reference sequence). Trimming at V came to 3 bases and at J to 8 bases, leaving 11 bases not matched to a gene. The CDR3 region is CASSFVQGAGLGYTF. As DNA, the CDR3 is TGTGCCAGCAGTTTCGTTCAGGGGGCAGGGCTGGGCTACACCTTC.

To note about this clone: Within the sample, other DNA sequences also encode this same CDR3. The chain has TRBV7-9 and TRBJ1-3; D is ambiguous. There are 16 residues in the CDR3. CDR1 is SEHNR, CDR2 FQNEAQ, per germline (reference sequence). The V and J ends lost 1 base and 0 bases respectively, with 10 bases between them. CDR3 DNA sequence: TGTGCCAGCAGCTTAGGTGGAGGATACTCTGGAAACACCATATATTTT. It yields the protein CASSLGGGYSGNTIYF.

The chain employs TRBV5-1 and TRBJ1-2, with 10 bases aligning to TRBD1. Germline V gene data show CDR1 as SGHRS and CDR2 as YFSETQ. This CDR3 has 15 residues. With 4 bases clipped from V and 3 bases from J, the junction kept 6 bases outside the gene matches. The CDR3 DNA reads TGCGCCAGCAGCCTCGACAGGGGGCGCGACTATGGCTACACCTTC. Translated, it gives CASSLDRGRDYGYTF.

The chain combines TRBV6-5 with TRBJ1-3, with no clear D. The germline gives CDR1 MNHEY, CDR2 SVGAGI. The CDR3 spans 16 residues. Trimming took 0 bases from V and 0 from J, leaving 9 bases between them. In DNA, the CDR3 is TGTGCCAGCAGTTACTCGGCAGCGTACTCTGGAAACACCATATATTTT. It specifies CASSYSAAYSGNTIYF.

The genes are TRBV3-1 (or the pseudogene TRBV3-2) and TRBJ1-6; TRBD1 aligns across 9 bases. J lost 6 bases, V lost 3 bases, and 9 bases had no gene match. The CDR3 is 17 amino acids. CDR1 and CDR2 from the germline V gene are LGHDT and YNNKEL (reference sequence). The CDR3 is CASSHPPGTGSNSPLHF. The CDR3 DNA is TGTGCCAGCAGCCACCCCCCGGGGACAGGGAGTAATTCACCCCTCCACTTT.

Details on this clone: The identical CDR3 is also encoded by other nucleotide sequences in the sample. The chain joins TRBV6-2 or TRBV6-3 to TRBJ1-2; D ambiguous. CDR1 MNHEY and CDR2 SVGEGT come from the germline V gene. The CDR3 consists of 13 residues. The V gene lost 0 bases and the J gene lost 8 bases, with 10 bases spanning the gap. Written as DNA, the CDR3 is TGTGCCAGCAGTTACTCCGCCGGAGGCGGCTACACCTTC. Translated: CASSYSAGGGYTF.

The chain carries TRBV7-2 and TRBJ2-5; D may be TRBD2 (6 bases). The CDR3 runs to 13 residues. The germline gives CDR1 SGHTA, CDR2 FQGNSA. With 11 bases removed from V and 2 bases from J, the gap between germline ends came to 15 bases. The CDR3 sequence: CAGRSGRQETQYF. As DNA, the CDR3 is TGTGCCGGGAGGAGCGGGCGTCAAGAGACCCAGTACTTC.

The rearrangement links TRBV7-9 to TRBJ2-3; the match to TRBD2 covers 7 bases. Germline loops: CDR1 SEHNR, CDR2 FQNEAQ (reference sequence). V dropped 3 bases and J dropped 4; count of bases not matched to a gene: 7. The CDR3 extends over 15 amino acids. CDR3 protein: CASSLGLYGADTQYF. The DNA of the CDR3 is TGTGCCAGCAGCTTGGGACTATACGGGGCAGATACGCAGTATTTT.

V is TRBV2 and J is TRBJ2-7; D remains unclear. Trimming removed 6 bases from V and 2 bases from J, with 14 bases in between. The germline V gene has CDR1 SNHLY and CDR2 FYNNEI. The CDR3 sequence is 14 residues long. DNA of the CDR3: TGTGCCAGCAGAGACGACGTTGGGCCCTACGAGCAGTACTTC. Its translation: CASRDDVGPYEQYF.

The chain carries TRBV7-8 and TRBJ2-2; D is unresolved. The CDR3 runs to 14 residues. The germline V gene has CDR1 SGHVS and CDR2 FQNEAQ. V dropped 1 base and J dropped 3 bases, with 6 bases sitting between them. The CDR3 is CASSLVVYTGELFF. CDR3 nucleotide sequence: TGTGCCAGCAGCTTAGTAGTATACACCGGGGAGCTGTTTTTT.

This chain joins TRBV11-3 and TRBJ2-2, with D hard to call. The germline CDR1 and CDR2 sequences are SGHNT and YENEEA. The germline V and J ends were trimmed by 4 bases and 8 bases, with 14 bases remaining between them. This CDR3 has 14 amino acids. The CDR3 reads CASSSDEKSGELFF. The CDR3 coding sequence is TGTGCCAGCAGCTCCGATGAGAAGTCAGGGGAGCTGTTTTTT.

The chain combines TRBV3-1 (or the pseudogene TRBV3-2) with TRBJ2-5, with 9 bases identical to TRBD2. This CDR3 is 14 amino acids long. V trimming: 3 bases; J trimming: 4 bases; junction bases outside the gene matches: 3. The germline V gene has CDR1 LGHDT and CDR2 YNNKEL (reference sequence). The CDR3 region is CASSHLAGAETQYF. The CDR3 DNA follows: TGTGCCAGCAGCCATTTAGCGGGAGCAGAGACCCAGTACTTC.

This clone occurred once. The V gene is TRBV4-1, the J gene TRBJ2-7; the match to TRBD1 covers 9 bases. The CDR3 extends over 17 amino acids. In germline, CDR1 is MGHRA, CDR2 YSYEKL. With 0 bases clipped from V and 6 bases from J, the junction kept 12 bases outside the gene matches. CDR3 sequence: CASSQDVTGQGLGEQYF. The DNA for the CDR3 is TGCGCCAGCAGCCAAGATGTTACGGGACAGGGTCTGGGCGAGCAGTACTTC.

The J gene is TRBJ1-1, the V gene TRBV19; D is possibly TRBD1 (5 bases). The V and J ends lost 3 bases and 1 base respectively, with 9 bases between them. The germline CDR1 and CDR2 sequences are LNHDA and SQIVND (reference sequence). This CDR3 has 14 amino acids. As DNA, the CDR3 is TGTGCCAGTAGTATTGGGGGGTCGAACACTGAAGCTTTCTTT. As protein: CASSIGGSNTEAFF.

CDR3 coding DNA: TGTGCCAGCAGCCAAGGGACAGGGAACAATCAGCCCCAGCATTTT. Translated: CASSQGTGNNQPQHF. The chain is built from TRBV4-2 and TRBJ1-5; 8 bases line up with TRBD1. The CDR3 loop spans 15 amino acids. Trimming at V came to 1 base and at J to 3 bases, leaving 2 bases not matched to a gene. Germline lookup yields CDR1 LGHNA and CDR2 YNFKEQ.